This T cell receptor beta chain came from a study of cytomegalovirus exposure and HLA in healthy donors. The CDR3 length is 13 residues. V gave up 4 bases and J gave up 11 bases, with 15 bases separating them. Germline CDR1 reads MNHNS; CDR2 reads SASEGT. This PCR relied on a set of 60 Vbeta primers and 13 Jbeta primers. Clones were read by immunoSEQ multiplex PCR, and TCRdb kept only the in-frame ones, dropping some. The table lists roughly 70,000 clones, 70% to 85% of them singletons. Sequenced input: PBMCs. This chain links TRBV6-1 with TRBJ1-5, with D unclear. The source of this sequence is a human donor in good health. The CDR3 DNA reads as TGTGCCAGCAGTGTTTACCGAGGGCAAGCCCAGCATTTT. Translating it yields CASSVYRGQAQHF.